The T cell receptor beta chain under discussion was sequenced for a study of blood T cell repertoires in COVID-19. About the study: Sites across the United States, Italy and Spain contributed samples from acute and convalescent COVID-19. Sources were T cells, B-cell-depleted T cells, or PBMCs; the material itself was cDNA or gDNA.

V dropped 5 bases and J dropped 7 bases, with 9 bases sitting between them. Germline lookup yields CDR1 LGHDT and CDR2 YNNKEL (reference sequence). This CDR3 comprises 12 residues. As originally analysed: Counts of nucleated cells, estimated from reference gene primer amplification, were obtained. Using immunoSEQ multiplex PCR, the repertoire was profiled, and TCRdb retains in-frame clones only, with some absent. For V, J and clone size, that table is used; D and trimming come from the DNA. Among a few hundred thousand clones listed, around 87% were seen once. V gene TRBV3-1 (or the pseudogene TRBV3-2) combines with J gene TRBJ1-3; no firm D call. The sample taken for sequencing was peripheral blood. The source of this sequence is a man between 18 and 35 years old with active or convalescent COVID-19. The CDR3 DNA follows: TGTGCCAGCAGCAAAAGAGCCAACACCATATATTTT. This codes for CASSKRANTIYF.